These 29 T cell receptor beta chains share one sample of origin, sequenced in a study of T-cell reconstitution after alpha-beta-depleted transplantation in children. Preparation of the TCRbeta library used unique molecular identifiers. Each CDR3 protein is one row after TCRdb ran MiXCR on the PCR reads. The top ten clones hold about 2.3% of a sample with around 480,000 distinct CDR3 sequences, 30% to 35% of them seen once. The specimen comprised PBMCs from the stem cell graft donor, sampled from the stem cell graft. These receptors originate from a human donor who donated a stem cell graft to a child with aplastic anemia.

The sample holds a few counts of this clonotype. The chain employs TRBV5-1 and TRBJ2-3; 8 bases agree with TRBD2. The trim removed 0 bases at V and 0 bases at J, leaving 6 bases unmatched. Per the germline V gene, CDR1 is SGHRS and CDR2 is YFSETQ. The CDR3 runs 17 residues. CDR3 coding DNA: TGCGCCAGCAGCTTGGGATTACTAGCGGATAGCACAGATACGCAGTATTTT. Translated: CASSLGLLADSTDTQYF. The variable domain in full, with the rest retrieved from reference TRBV5-1 and TRBJ2-3, is KAGVTQTPRYLIKTRGQQVTLSCSPISGHRSVSWYQQTPGQGLQFLFEYFSETQRNKGNFPGRFSGRQFSNSRSEMNVSTLELGDSALYLCASSLGLLADSTDTQYFGPGTRLTVL.

This chain links TRBV27 with TRBJ1-4; possibly TRBD1 for D (6 bases). This CDR3 has 14 amino acids. Trimming cost V 10 bases and J 8 bases, with 20 bases left between them. The germline V gene encodes CDR1 MNHEY and CDR2 SMNVEV (reference sequence). The CDR3 bases are TGTGCCACCCACGGGGGCGGGGACTGGGAAAAACTGTTTTTT. This translates into CATHGGGDWEKLFF. Combining the CDR3 with reference TRBV27 and TRBJ1-4 gives the whole variable domain EAQVTQNPRYLITVTGKKLTVTCSQNMNHEYMSWYRQDPGLGLRQIYYSMNVEVTDKGDVPEGYKVSRKEKRNFPLILESPSPNQTSLYFCATHGGGDWEKLFFGSGTQLSVL.

This clonotype was detected many times. The gene calls are TRBV6-5 and TRBJ2-5; no clear D gene. This CDR3 has 11 amino acids. Trimming stripped 2 bases from V and 5 bases from J, with 3 bases between. In germline, CDR1 is MNHEY, CDR2 SVGAGI. CDR3 sequence: CASSYMETQYF. CDR3 sequence (DNA): TGTGCCAGCAGTTACATGGAGACCCAGTACTTC.

This chain uses TRBV19 with TRBJ1-1; D gene uncertain. Trimming cost V 1 base and J 4 bases, with 13 bases left between them. Germline V gene data show CDR1 as LNHDA and CDR2 as SQIVND (reference sequence). CDR3 length equals 15 residues. CDR3 amino acids: CASSIAGISGTEAFF. CDR3 bases: TGTGCCAGTAGTATAGCCGGAATTTCGGGCACTGAAGCTTTCTTT.

This clonotype was recorded a few times. This chain connects TRBV7-2 to TRBJ1-2, with TRBD1 identical over 9 bases. The CDR3 contains 16 residues. Germline V gene data show CDR1 as SGHTA and CDR2 as FQGNSA. The trim removed 5 bases at V and 4 bases at J, leaving 11 bases unmatched. CDR3 amino acids: CASSPGGQGISYGYTF. DNA of the CDR3: TGTGCCAGCAGCCCGGGGGGACAGGGAATTTCCTATGGCTACACCTTC.

This clonotype was observed a handful of times. The chain couples TRBV29-1 to TRBJ2-2; D is perhaps TRBD1 (6 bases). In germline, CDR1 is SQVTM, CDR2 ANQGSEA. The V and J ends lost 6 bases and 0 bases respectively, with 14 bases between them. The CDR3 contains 15 residues. CDR3 sequence (DNA): TGCAGCGTCCTTCGAGGGGGTTCGAACACCGGGGAGCTGTTTTTT. Translating gives CSVLRGGSNTGELFF.

The CDR3 DNA is TGTGCCAGCAGCTTAGTCCAGAAAGGGTTCGACGAGCAGTACGTC. This encodes CASSLVQKGFDEQYV. The genes are TRBV11-2 and TRBJ2-7; no clear D. This CDR3 is 15 amino acids long. The germline V and J ends were trimmed by 1 base and 5 bases, with 15 bases remaining between them. Germline CDR1 and CDR2: SGHAT and FQNNGV.

This clonotype was recorded a few times. The rearrangement joins TRBV20-1 to TRBJ1-1; D is possibly TRBD1 (5 bases). CDR3 length: 14 residues. Germline lookup yields CDR1 DFQATT and CDR2 SNEGSKA (reference sequence). Trimming took off 4 bases at V and 5 bases at J, with 17 bases between the two ends. CDR3 region: CSATGTPGKTEAFF. CDR3 DNA: TGCAGTGCTACCGGGACGCCTGGGAAAACTGAAGCTTTCTTT.

The rearrangement joins TRBV15 to TRBJ2-1; no clear D gene. This CDR3 is built from 15 residues. V was shortened by 0 bases and J by 9 bases, with 15 bases between the two germline ends. Germline loops: CDR1 LNHNV, CDR2 YYDKDF (reference sequence). The CDR3 DNA sequence: TGTGCCACCAGCAGAGATTGGGATATTGAACCTGAGCAGTTCTTC. It codes for CATSRDWDIEPEQFF. The whole variable domain, filled in from reference TRBV15 and TRBJ2-1, reads DAMVIQNPRYQVTQFGKPVTLSCSQTLNHNVMYWYQQKSSQAPKLLFHYYDKDFNNEADTPDNFQSRRPNTSFCFLDIRSPGLGDTAMYLCATSRDWDIEPEQFFGPGTRLTVL.

As DNA, the CDR3 is TGTGCCTGGAGTGTTCCGGACAGAAGAGACACCATATATTTT. Translation: CAWSVPDRRDTIYF. The chain is built from TRBV30 and TRBJ1-3; D is possibly TRBD1 (6 bases). The CDR3 has 14 amino acids. Germline V gives CDR1 GTSNPN, CDR2 SVGIG (reference sequence). Trimming took off 0 bases at V and 8 bases at J, with 14 bases between the two ends.

This clonotype was recorded a few times. The gene calls are TRBV3-1 and TRBJ2-7; unclear D gene. CDR1 is LGHDT, CDR2 YNNKEL, per germline (reference sequence). V lost 1 base and J 3 bases, leaving 16 bases between the germline ends. This CDR3 is built from 16 residues. The chain's CDR3 is CASSQGLLGWGYEQYF. The CDR3 coding sequence is TGTGCCAGCAGCCAAGGCCTCCTGGGTTGGGGCTACGAGCAGTACTTC.

This clonotype was counted between two and nine times. The chain carries TRBV5-1 and TRBJ1-2; TRBD1 is a possible D gene (6 bases). CDR1 is SGHRS, CDR2 YFSETQ, per germline. The CDR3 totals 15 residues. V lost 4 bases and J lost 8, with 21 bases in between. CDR3 in DNA: TGCGCCAGCAGCCTTAATGTGGGGACATTAAACGGCTACACCTTC. Translated: CASSLNVGTLNGYTF.

This clonotype occurred a few times. The rearrangement joins TRBV6-1 to TRBJ1-6, with 7 bases fitting TRBD1. Germline V gene sequence: CDR1 MNHNS, CDR2 SASEGT. The CDR3 is 14 amino acids. V trimming: 6 bases; J trimming: 14 bases; junction bases outside the gene matches: 13. CDR3 sequence: CASSATGALGSLHF. CDR3 sequence (DNA): TGTGCCAGCAGCGCTACAGGGGCCCTTGGTTCCCTCCACTTT.

This clonotype is a singleton in its sample. V is TRBV19 and J is TRBJ1-1; D might be TRBD1 (5 bases). The germline V gene encodes CDR1 LNHDA and CDR2 SQIVND (reference sequence). This CDR3 comprises 15 residues. With 5 bases removed from V and 3 bases from J, the gap between germline ends came to 16 bases. The CDR3 DNA follows: TGTGCCAGTAGTGTTGGTGGCAGCAGGGACACTGAAGCTTTCTTT. It translates to CASSVGGSRDTEAFF.

In this sample, this clonotype turned up a few times. The chain is built from TRBV5-1 and TRBJ2-7; TRBD2 matches at 7 bases. Germline CDR1 is SGHRS and CDR2 is YFSETQ. Trimming cost V 5 bases and J 5 bases; bases outside gene matches: 1. This CDR3 is 11 amino acids long. This CDR3 is CASRGGNEQYF. The CDR3 region has the DNA TGCGCCAGCAGGGGGGGGAACGAGCAGTACTTC.

This clonotype was recorded a few times. The chain combines TRBV6-2 or TRBV6-3 with TRBJ2-1; unclear D gene. V lost 5 bases, J lost 16 bases, and 27 bases lay in between. The germline CDR1 and CDR2 sequences are MNHEY and SVGEGT. This CDR3 is built from 15 residues. The CDR3 sequence is CASSPDLAQRAPSFF. DNA for the CDR3: TGTGCCAGCAGTCCGGATCTCGCACAACGGGCCCCAAGCTTCTTC.

This clonotype has just a few counts. V gene TRBV27 combines with J gene TRBJ1-2; D is ambiguous. Trimming cost V 0 bases and J 1 base, with 15 bases left between them. This CDR3 spans 17 amino acids. Germline V lookup: CDR1 MNHEY, CDR2 SMNVEV (reference sequence). Here the CDR3 reads CASSLSLWTGFNYGYTF. DNA for the CDR3: TGTGCCAGCAGTTTATCGTTATGGACCGGATTTAACTATGGCTACACCTTC.

This clonotype was observed a few times. One end of the junction fails to match germline, which may point to a read error. The chain couples TRBV5-4 to TRBJ2-1; 12 nucleotides line up with TRBD1. The CDR3 extends over 19 amino acids. CDR1 and CDR2 (germline): SGHNT, YYREEE (reference sequence). The CDR3 DNA follows: TGTGCCAGCAGCCTGGCCTGGGACAGGGGGCTCGCCTCCTACAATGGGCAGTTCTTC. This codes for CASSLAWDRGLASYNGQFF. Based on the CDR3 plus reference TRBV5-4 and TRBJ2-1, the full variable domain is ETGVTQSPTHLIKTRGQQVTLRCSSQSGHNTVSWYQQALGQGPQFIFQYYREEENGRGNFPPRFSGLQFPNYSSELNVNALELDDSALYLCASSLAWDRGLASYNGQFFGPGTRLTVL.

V and J are TRBV18 and TRBJ1-4; D might be TRBD1 (6 bases). This CDR3 comprises 16 residues. Germline assignment: CDR1 KGHSH and CDR2 LQKENI. With 3 bases removed from V and 8 bases from J, the gap between germline ends came to 19 bases. Here the CDR3 reads CASSPSNRERGEKLFF. The DNA of the CDR3 is TGTGCCAGCTCACCCTCAAACAGGGAAAGAGGAGAAAAACTGTTTTTT.

The chain is built from TRBV7-9 and TRBJ2-1, with D uncertain. This CDR3 has 14 amino acids. Germline-derived CDR1 and CDR2 are SEHNR and FQNEAQ (reference sequence). Trimming removed 5 bases from V and 2 bases from J, with 10 bases in between. Written as DNA, the CDR3 is TGTGCCAGCAGCCTAATGGGCCCCTACAATGAGCAGTTCTTC. It yields the protein CASSLMGPYNEQFF.

The chain couples TRBV30 to TRBJ2-7; 9 bases are shared with TRBD1. Germline-derived CDR1 and CDR2 are GTSNPN and SVGIG (reference sequence). V was clipped by 3 bases and J by 5 bases; unmatched bases: 11. The CDR3 has 15 residues. CDR3 coding DNA: TGTGCCTGGAGGACTCCCGGGACAGGGAACCACGAGCAGTACTTC. It codes for CAWRTPGTGNHEQYF.

The table lists this clonotype with a few counts. This chain uses TRBV24-1 with TRBJ2-5; TRBD2 agrees at 11 bases. Germline V gene lookup returns CDR1 KGHDR and CDR2 SFDVKD. V lost 3 bases and J lost 5; bases outside the gene matches: 4. CDR3 length equals 15 residues. The chain's CDR3 is CATSDATSGKETQYF. As DNA, the CDR3 is TGTGCCACCAGTGATGCGACTAGCGGGAAGGAGACCCAGTACTTC.

This clonotype was counted a few times. V is TRBV6-5 and J is TRBJ1-4; perhaps TRBD1 as D (5 bases). From germline, CDR1 is MNHEY and CDR2 SVGAGI. The germline V and J ends were trimmed by 5 bases and 10 bases, with 17 bases remaining between them. The CDR3 extends over 14 amino acids. Written as DNA, the CDR3 is TGTGCCAGCAGTCCCTCAGCTATCGGGGGAAAACTGTTTTTT. This gives the protein CASSPSAIGGKLFF.

This chain links TRBV6-4 with TRBJ1-1; 9 bases map to TRBD1. CDR1 and CDR2 from the germline V gene are MRHNA and SNTAGT. CDR3 length equals 15 residues. After removal of 4 bases from V and 11 bases from J, the junction contained 14 bases not matched to a gene. The CDR3 reads CASSGDRVFRWLAFF. The CDR3, as DNA: TGTGCCAGCAGTGGGGACAGGGTTTTTCGGTGGTTGGCTTTCTTT.

There are many counts of this clonotype. V is TRBV7-2 and J is TRBJ2-1; 8 bases agree with TRBD2. The CDR3 is 15 residues long. V gave up 5 bases and J gave up 2 bases; unmatched junction bases: 5. CDR1 and CDR2 from the germline V gene are SGHTA and FQGNSA. CDR3 loop: CASSPTSGAYNEQFF. The CDR3 coding sequence is TGTGCCAGCAGCCCCACTAGCGGCGCCTACAATGAGCAGTTCTTC. The whole variable domain, remainder taken from reference TRBV7-2 and TRBJ2-1, is GAGVSQSPSNKVTEKGKDVELRCDPISGHTALYWYRQSLGQGLEFLIYFQGNSAPDKSGLPSDRFSAERTGGSVSTLTIQRTQQEDSAVYLCASSPTSGAYNEQFFGPGTRLTVL.

V and J are TRBV11-2 and TRBJ2-3, with 10 bases fitting TRBD2. V shed 4 bases and J 3 bases; nucleotides not matched to a gene: 13. Germline-derived CDR1 and CDR2 are SGHAT and FQNNGV. This CDR3 region has 18 residues. CDR3 in DNA: TGTGCCAGCAGCTCATTCACTAGCGGGAAGGGGTTTACAGATACGCAGTATTTT. This codes for CASSSFTSGKGFTDTQYF.

The rearrangement uses TRBV7-2 and TRBJ2-1; 9 bases are shared with TRBD2. The CDR3 contains 13 residues. Trimming at V came to 1 base and at J to 16 bases, leaving 8 bases not matched to a gene. Germline V gene data show CDR1 as SGHTA and CDR2 as FQGNSA. DNA of the CDR3: TGTGCCAGCAGCTTAGGGCGGCGGGAGGGCCACTTCTTC. This encodes CASSLGRREGHFF.

CDR3 loop: CASTGFAEAFF. The DNA for the CDR3 is TGTGCCAGTACAGGGTTCGCTGAAGCTTTCTTT. This rearrangement joins TRBV6-2 or TRBV6-3 to TRBJ1-1, with D perhaps matching TRBD1 (6 bases). The length of the CDR3 is 11 residues. The germline gives CDR1 MNHEY, CDR2 SVGEGT. Trimming took off 9 bases at V and 6 bases at J, with 11 bases between the two ends.

The chain couples TRBV12-3 or TRBV12-4 to TRBJ2-3, with D possibly being TRBD2 (5 bases). The CDR3 has 13 residues. Trimming took 5 bases from V and 5 from J, leaving 11 bases between them. The CDR3 DNA reads as TGTGCCAGCAGTCCCCGGACTGGAGATACGCAGTATTTT. Amino acids: CASSPRTGDTQYF.